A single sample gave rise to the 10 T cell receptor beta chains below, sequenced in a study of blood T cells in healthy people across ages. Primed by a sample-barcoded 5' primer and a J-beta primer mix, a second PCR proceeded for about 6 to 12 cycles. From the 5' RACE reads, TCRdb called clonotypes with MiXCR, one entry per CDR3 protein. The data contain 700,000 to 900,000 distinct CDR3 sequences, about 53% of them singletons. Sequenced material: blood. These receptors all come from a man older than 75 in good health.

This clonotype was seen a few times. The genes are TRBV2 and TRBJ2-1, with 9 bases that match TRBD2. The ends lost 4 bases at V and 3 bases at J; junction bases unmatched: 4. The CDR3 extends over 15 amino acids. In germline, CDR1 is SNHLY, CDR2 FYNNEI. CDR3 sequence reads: CASSGFSGGYNEQFF. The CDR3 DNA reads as TGTGCCAGCAGTGGATTTAGCGGGGGCTACAATGAGCAGTTCTTC.

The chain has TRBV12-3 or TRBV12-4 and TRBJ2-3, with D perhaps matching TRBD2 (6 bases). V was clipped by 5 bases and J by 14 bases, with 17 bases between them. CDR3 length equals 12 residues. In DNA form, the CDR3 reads TGTGCCAGCAGTCCTAGCGACAGATACGCGTATTTT. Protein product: CASSPSDRYAYF.

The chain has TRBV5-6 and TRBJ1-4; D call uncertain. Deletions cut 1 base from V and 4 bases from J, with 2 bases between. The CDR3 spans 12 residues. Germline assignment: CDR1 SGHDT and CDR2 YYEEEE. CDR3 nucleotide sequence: TGTGCCAGCAGCTTGTATAATGAAAAACTGTTTTTT. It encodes CASSLYNEKLFF.

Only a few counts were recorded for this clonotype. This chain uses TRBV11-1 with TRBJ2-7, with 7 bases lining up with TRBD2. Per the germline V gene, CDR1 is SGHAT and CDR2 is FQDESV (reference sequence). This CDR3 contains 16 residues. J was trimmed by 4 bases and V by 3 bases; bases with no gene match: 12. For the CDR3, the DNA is TGTGCCAGCAGCTTGTACGCGGGAGTACAAAATTACGAGCAGTACTTC. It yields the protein CASSLYAGVQNYEQYF.

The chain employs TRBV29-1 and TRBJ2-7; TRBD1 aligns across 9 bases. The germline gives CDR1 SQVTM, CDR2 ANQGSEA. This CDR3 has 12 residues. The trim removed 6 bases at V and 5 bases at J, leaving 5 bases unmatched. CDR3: CSVGQGPDEQYF. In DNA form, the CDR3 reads TGCAGCGTGGGACAGGGACCTGACGAGCAGTACTTC.

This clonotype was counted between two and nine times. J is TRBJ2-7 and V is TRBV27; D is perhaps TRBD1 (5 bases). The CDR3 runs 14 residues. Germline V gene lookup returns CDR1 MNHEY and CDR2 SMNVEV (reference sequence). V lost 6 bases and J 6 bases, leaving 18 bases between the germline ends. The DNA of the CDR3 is TGTGCCAGCAGCTCCGGACAATTATGGGGCGAGCAGTACTTC. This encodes CASSSGQLWGEQYF.

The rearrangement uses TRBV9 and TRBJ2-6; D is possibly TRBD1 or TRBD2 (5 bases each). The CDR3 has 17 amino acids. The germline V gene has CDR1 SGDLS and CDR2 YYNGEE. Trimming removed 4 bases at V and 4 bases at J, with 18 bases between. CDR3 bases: TGTGCCAGCAGCCCAGGACCGGTGGGGGTAGGGGCCAACGTCCTGACTTTC. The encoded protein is CASSPGPVGVGANVLTF. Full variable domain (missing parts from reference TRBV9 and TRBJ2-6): DSGVTQTPKHLITATGQRVTLRCSPRSGDLSVYWYQQSLDQGLQFLIQYYNGEERAKGNILERFSAQQFPDLHSELNLSSLELGDSALYFCASSPGPVGVGANVLTFGAGSRLTVL.

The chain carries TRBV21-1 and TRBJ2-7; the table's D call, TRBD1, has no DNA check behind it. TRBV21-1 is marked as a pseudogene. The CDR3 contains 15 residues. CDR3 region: CASSKDSPGSYEQYF. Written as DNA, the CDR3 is TGTGCCAGCAGCAAAGATTCCCCTGGCTCCTACGAGCAGTACTTC.

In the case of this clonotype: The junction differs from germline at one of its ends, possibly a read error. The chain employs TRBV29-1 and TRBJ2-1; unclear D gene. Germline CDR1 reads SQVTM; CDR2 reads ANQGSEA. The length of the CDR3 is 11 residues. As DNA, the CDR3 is TGCAGCGTTGAAGGCTACGATGAGCAGTTCTTC. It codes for CSVEGYDEQFF.

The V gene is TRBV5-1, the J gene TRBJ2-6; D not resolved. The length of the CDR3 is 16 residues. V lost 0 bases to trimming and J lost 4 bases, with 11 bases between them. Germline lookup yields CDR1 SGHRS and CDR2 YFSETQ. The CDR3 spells CASSLEGRRGANVLTF. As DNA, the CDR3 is TGCGCCAGCAGCTTGGAAGGCAGAAGGGGGGCCAACGTCCTGACTTTC.